These T cell receptor beta chains were read from a single sample in a study of cytomegalovirus exposure and HLA in healthy donors. TCRdb's table, derived via immunoSEQ multiplex PCR, lists solely in-frame clones and lacks some. The sample contains approximately 190,000 clones, approximately 82% of which appear only once. The sample comprised PBMCs. The receptors come from a woman under 30 in good health and CMV-seropositive. The CDR3 runs from the conserved cysteine through the conserved F or W. A D gene is named only where the DNA matches it firmly. Some rows have no size entry. The others give once, few or many, or a class for an expanded clone.

j_call clone_size cdr3_length v_call d_call cdr3_aa cdr3_nt
TRBJ1-1 once 12 TRBV28 . CASAGRYTEAFF TGTGCCAGCGCCGGGAGGTACACTGAAGCTTTCTTT
TRBJ2-5 . 18 TRBV5-1 TRBD2 CASSLTASGGADQETQYF TGCGCCAGCAGCCTCACCGCTAGCGGGGGGGCCGATCAAGAGACCCAGTACTTC
TRBJ1-4 . 15 TRBV5-6 TRBD1 CASSGRTGVNEKLFF TGTGCCAGCAGCGGTCGGACAGGTGTGAATGAAAAACTGTTTTTT
TRBJ2-7 . 21 TRBV5-1 . CASSSPPGELAVTRSSYEQYF TGCGCCAGCAGCTCCCCGCCGGGGGAGTTAGCGGTGACCCGAAGCTCCTACGAGCAGTACTTC
TRBJ1-6 . 15 TRBV11-3 TRBD1 CASSPHDRDNSPLHF TGTGCCAGCAGCCCCCACGACAGGGACAATTCACCCCTCCACTTT
TRBJ1-2 . 14 TRBV5-6 . CASSLEQGNYGYTF TGTGCCAGCAGCTTGGAGCAGGGGAACTATGGCTACACCTTC
TRBJ2-1 . 13 TRBV11-2 . CASSLDRRNEQFF TGTGCCAGCAGCTTAGATCGTCGCAATGAGCAGTTCTTC
TRBJ1-4 . 14 TRBV5-1 . CASSLKAGNEKLFF TGCGCCAGCAGTTTAAAGGCGGGTAATGAAAAACTGTTTTTT
TRBJ2-3 few 17 TRBV9 TRBD1 CASSVGNRGTTPDTQYF TGTGCCAGCAGCGTAGGTAACAGGGGGACCACCCCAGATACGCAGTATTTT
TRBJ1-1 once 14 TRBV19 . CGKRLTGWNTEAFF TGTGGGAAGCGGTTAACAGGGTGGAACACTGAAGCTTTCTTT
TRBJ2-7 . 15 TRBV5-1 . CASKIGTLTSYEQYF TGCGCCAGCAAGATCGGGACTCTTACTTCCTACGAGCAGTACTTC
TRBJ2-7 few 15 TRBV2 . CASLGTGVESYEQYF TGTGCCAGCCTGGGTACGGGGGTTGAGTCCTACGAGCAGTACTTC
TRBJ2-1 few 15 TRBV2 TRBD2 CASSEIGGGYNEQFF TGTGCCAGCAGTGAGATAGGCGGGGGGTACAATGAGCAGTTCTTC
TRBJ1-1 . 14 TRBV6-1 . CASAVGGGSTEAFF TGTGCCAGCGCGGTCGGGGGTGGGAGCACTGAAGCTTTCTTT
TRBJ2-7 . 14 TRBV6-1 . CASSEAARAHEQYF TGTGCCAGCAGTGAGGCGGCCAGGGCCCACGAGCAGTACTTC
TRBJ2-2 . 15 TRBV7-2 TRBD1 CASSLDRGDTGELFF TGTGCCAGCAGCCTAGACAGGGGGGACACCGGGGAGCTGTTTTTT
TRBJ1-2 once 16 TRBV4-2 TRBD1 CASSHVSGQGNYGYTF TGTGCCAGCAGCCACGTATCGGGACAGGGAAACTATGGCTACACCTTC
TRBJ2-2 . 15 TRBV19 . CASSIGTANTGELFF TGTGCCAGTAGTATAGGGACAGCGAACACCGGGGAGCTGTTTTTT
TRBJ2-7 once 15 TRBV5-7 . CASSSLIRGSYEQYF TGTGCCAGCAGCTCCCTGATCCGAGGCTCCTACGAGCAGTACTTC
TRBJ2-5 . 15 TRBV6-4 TRBD1 CASSDGQGAQETQYF TGTGCCAGCAGTGACGGACAGGGGGCGCAAGAGACCCAGTACTTC
TRBJ1-2 . 14 TRBV5-1 . CASSPRGEGPGYTF TGCGCCAGCAGCCCCCGGGGGGAGGGCCCTGGCTACACCTTC
TRBJ1-2 . 14 TRBV9 . CASSVAGTNYGYTF TGTGCCAGCAGCGTCGCAGGGACTAACTATGGCTACACCTTC
TRBJ2-1 . 15 TRBV6-1 TRBD2 CASSEGTSGGNEQFF TGTGCCAGCAGTGAAGGGACTAGCGGGGGCAATGAGCAGTTCTTC
TRBJ2-2 . 15 TRBV7-9 TRBD2 CASSLLAGGAGELFF TGTGCCAGCAGCTTACTCGCGGGGGGGGCCGGGGAGCTGTTTTTT
TRBJ2-7 . 16 TRBV28 TRBD2 CASTQTSGGRPYEQYF TGTGCCAGCACCCAAACTAGCGGGGGGCGGCCCTACGAGCAGTACTTC
TRBJ2-7 . 16 TRBV7-3 TRBD1 CASSLSDRGRSYEQYF TGTGCCAGCAGCTTATCCGACAGGGGGAGGTCCTACGAGCAGTACTTC
TRBJ2-3 . 16 TRBV4-3 . CASSQEPLVSVDTQYF TGCGCCAGCAGCCAAGAACCCCTCGTCTCAGTAGATACGCAGTATTTT
TRBJ1-3 . 15 TRBV28 . CASSLPGASGNTIYF TGTGCCAGCAGTTTACCAGGGGCGTCGGGAAACACCATATATTTT
TRBJ2-7 . 11 TRBV20-1 TRBD1 CSARTGYEQYF TGCAGTGCTAGGACAGGGTACGAGCAGTACTTC
TRBJ2-6 . 16 TRBV29-1 TRBD1 CSVAGTGGAGANGLTF TGCAGCGTAGCCGGGACAGGGGGCGCTGGGGCCAACGGCCTGACTTTC
TRBJ2-1 . 17 TRBV19 TRBD2 CASSPSVGTSGGVEQFF TGTGCCAGTAGTCCTAGCGTCGGGACTAGCGGGGGAGTGGAGCAGTTCTTC
TRBJ2-7 . 15 TRBV7-9 TRBD2 CASSSRASGVNEQYF TGTGCCAGCAGCTCCCGGGCTAGCGGGGTCAACGAGCAGTACTTC
TRBJ1-1 . 13 TRBV5-6 TRBD1 CASSSTGVTEAFF TGTGCCAGCAGCTCGACAGGGGTGACTGAAGCTTTCTTT
TRBJ2-3 . 17 TRBV4-1 . CASSQDSDEGTRLTQYF TGCGCCAGCAGCCAAGACTCCGACGAGGGAACAAGGTTAACGCAGTATTTT
TRBJ2-4 . 16 TRBV2 . CASMPGNTGTKNIQYF TGTGCCAGCATGCCCGGCAACACCGGGACAAAAAACATTCAGTACTTC
TRBJ2-2 . 17 TRBV7-9 TRBD2 CASSSPAGGMNTGELFF TGTGCCAGCAGCTCCCCAGCGGGGGGTATGAACACCGGGGAGCTGTTTTTT
TRBJ2-3 . 15 TRBV6-1 . CAGTTGGAGPDTQYF TGTGCCGGGACCACTGGGGGGGCCGGGCCAGATACGCAGTATTTT
TRBJ1-4 . 11 TRBV30 . CACRQFEKLFF TGTGCCTGTAGACAGTTTGAAAAACTGTTTTTT
TRBJ2-3 . 15 TRBV6-4 . CASSDSGGSTDTQYF TGTGCCAGCAGTGACTCTGGGGGGAGCACAGATACGCAGTATTTT
TRBJ2-3 . 12 TRBV30 TRBD1 CAWTPTGSTWYF TGTGCCTGGACCCCGACAGGGTCCACGTGGTATTTT